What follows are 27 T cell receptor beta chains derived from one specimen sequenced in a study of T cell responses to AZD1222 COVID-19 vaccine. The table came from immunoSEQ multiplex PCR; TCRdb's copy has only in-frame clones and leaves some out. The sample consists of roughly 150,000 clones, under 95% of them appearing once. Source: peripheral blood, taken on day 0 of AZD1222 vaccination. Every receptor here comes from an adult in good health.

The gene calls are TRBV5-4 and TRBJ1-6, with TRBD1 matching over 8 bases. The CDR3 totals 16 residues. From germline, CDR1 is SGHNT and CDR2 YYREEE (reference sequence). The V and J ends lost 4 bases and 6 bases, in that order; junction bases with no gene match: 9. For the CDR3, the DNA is TGTGCCAGCAGCCGGGGACAGGACTCGGGTAATTCACCCCTCCACTTT. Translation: CASSRGQDSGNSPLHF. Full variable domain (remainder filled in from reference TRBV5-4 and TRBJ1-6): ETGVTQSPTHLIKTRGQQVTLRCSSQSGHNTVSWYQQALGQGPQFIFQYYREEENGRGNFPPRFSGLQFPNYSSELNVNALELDDSALYLCASSRGQDSGNSPLHFGNGTRLTVT.

The CDR3: CASSSPTSGRPDTQYF. The CDR3 DNA reads TGTGCCAGTAGTTCCCCGACTAGCGGGAGGCCAGATACGCAGTATTTT. V usage is TRBV19 and J usage is TRBJ2-3; TRBD2 agrees at 13 bases. Germline V lookup: CDR1 LNHDA, CDR2 SQIVND (reference sequence). The ends lost 5 bases at V and 4 bases at J; junction bases unmatched: 6. The CDR3 runs to 16 residues.

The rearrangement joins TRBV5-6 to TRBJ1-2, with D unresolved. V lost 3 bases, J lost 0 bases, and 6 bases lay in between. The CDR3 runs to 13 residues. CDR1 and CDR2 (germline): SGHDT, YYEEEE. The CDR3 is CASSSTANYGYTF. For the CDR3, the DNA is TGTGCCAGCAGCTCGACCGCTAACTATGGCTACACCTTC.

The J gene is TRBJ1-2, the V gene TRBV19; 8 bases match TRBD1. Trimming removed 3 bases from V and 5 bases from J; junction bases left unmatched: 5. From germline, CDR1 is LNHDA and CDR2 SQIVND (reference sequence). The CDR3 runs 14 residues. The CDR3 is CASSILDREYGYTF. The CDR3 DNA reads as TGTGCCAGTAGTATTTTGGACAGGGAGTATGGCTACACCTTC. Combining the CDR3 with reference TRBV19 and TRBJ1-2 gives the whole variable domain DGGITQSPKYLFRKEGQNVTLSCEQNLNHDAMYWYRQDPGQGLRLIYYSQIVNDFQKGDIAEGYSVSREKKESFPLTVTSAQKNPTAFYLCASSILDREYGYTFGSGTRLTVV.

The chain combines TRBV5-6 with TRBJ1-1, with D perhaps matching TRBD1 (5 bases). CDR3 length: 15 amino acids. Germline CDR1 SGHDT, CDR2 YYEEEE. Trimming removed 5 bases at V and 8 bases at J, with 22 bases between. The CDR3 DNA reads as TGTGCCAGCAGGAAATTTGGGGCGGGTGAGAGGGAAGCTTTCTTT. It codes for CASRKFGAGEREAFF.

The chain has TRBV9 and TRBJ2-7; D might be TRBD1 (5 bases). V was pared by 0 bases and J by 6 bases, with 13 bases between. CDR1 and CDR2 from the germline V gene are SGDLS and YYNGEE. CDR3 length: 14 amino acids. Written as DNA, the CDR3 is TGTGCCAGCAGCGTAGGGGCAGGGAATCTCGAGCAGTACTTC. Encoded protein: CASSVGAGNLEQYF. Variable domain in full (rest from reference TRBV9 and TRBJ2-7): DSGVTQTPKHLITATGQRVTLRCSPRSGDLSVYWYQQSLDQGLQFLIQYYNGEERAKGNILERFSAQQFPDLHSELNLSSLELGDSALYFCASSVGAGNLEQYFGPGTRLTVT.

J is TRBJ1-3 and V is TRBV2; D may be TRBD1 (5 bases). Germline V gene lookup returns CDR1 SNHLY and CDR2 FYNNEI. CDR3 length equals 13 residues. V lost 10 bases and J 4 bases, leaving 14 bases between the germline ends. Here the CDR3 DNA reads TGTGCCACCCGACAGACCTTCGGAAACACCATATATTTT. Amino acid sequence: CATRQTFGNTIYF.

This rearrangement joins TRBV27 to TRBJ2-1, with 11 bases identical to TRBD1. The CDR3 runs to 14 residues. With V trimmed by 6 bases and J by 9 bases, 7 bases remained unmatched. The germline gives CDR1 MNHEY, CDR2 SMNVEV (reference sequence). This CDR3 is CASRTGTGGFEQFF. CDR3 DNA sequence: TGTGCCAGCAGGACCGGGACAGGGGGTTTTGAGCAGTTCTTC.

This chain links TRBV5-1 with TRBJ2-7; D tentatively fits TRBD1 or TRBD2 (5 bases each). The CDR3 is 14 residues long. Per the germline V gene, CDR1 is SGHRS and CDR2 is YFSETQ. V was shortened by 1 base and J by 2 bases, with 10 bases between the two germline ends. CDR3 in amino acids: CASSLSGGPYEQYF. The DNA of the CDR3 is TGCGCCAGCAGCTTGTCTGGGGGACCCTACGAGCAGTACTTC. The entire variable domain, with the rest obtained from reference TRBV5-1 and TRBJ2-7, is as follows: KAGVTQTPRYLIKTRGQQVTLSCSPISGHRSVSWYQQTPGQGLQFLFEYFSETQRNKGNFPGRFSGRQFSNSRSEMNVSTLELGDSALYLCASSLSGGPYEQYFGPGTRLTVT.

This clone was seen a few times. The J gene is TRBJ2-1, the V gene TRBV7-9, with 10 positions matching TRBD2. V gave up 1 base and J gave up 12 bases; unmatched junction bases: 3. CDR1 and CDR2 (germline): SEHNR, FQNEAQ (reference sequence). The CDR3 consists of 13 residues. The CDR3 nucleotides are TGTGCCAGCAGCTTAGGGCTAGCGGGAGTGCAGTTCTTC. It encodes CASSLGLAGVQFF.

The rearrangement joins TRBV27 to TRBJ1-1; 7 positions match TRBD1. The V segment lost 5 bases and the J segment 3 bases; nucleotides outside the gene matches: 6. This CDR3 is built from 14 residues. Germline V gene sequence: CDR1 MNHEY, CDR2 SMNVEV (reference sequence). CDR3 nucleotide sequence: TGTGCCAGCAGTCTGTACAGGGGCCACACTGAAGCTTTCTTT. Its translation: CASSLYRGHTEAFF.

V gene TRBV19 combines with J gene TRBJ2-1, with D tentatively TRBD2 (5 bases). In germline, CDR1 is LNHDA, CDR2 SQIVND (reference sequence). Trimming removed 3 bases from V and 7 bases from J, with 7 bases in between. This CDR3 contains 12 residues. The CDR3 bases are TGTGCCAGTAGTATGGGAGAAAATGAGCAGTTCTTC. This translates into CASSMGENEQFF.

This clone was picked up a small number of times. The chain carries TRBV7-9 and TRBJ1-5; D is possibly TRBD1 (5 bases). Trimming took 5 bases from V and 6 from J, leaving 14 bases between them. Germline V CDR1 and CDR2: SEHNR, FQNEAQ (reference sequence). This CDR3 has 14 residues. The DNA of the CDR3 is TGTGCCAGCAGCCCACCAGGGTTTGGTCAGCCCCAGCATTTT. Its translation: CASSPPGFGQPQHF.

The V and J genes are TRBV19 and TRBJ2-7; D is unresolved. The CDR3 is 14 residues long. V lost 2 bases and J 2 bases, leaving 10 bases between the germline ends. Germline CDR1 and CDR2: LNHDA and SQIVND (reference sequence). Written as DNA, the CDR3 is TGTGCCAGTAGTATAACCTCGGCAACCTACGAGCAGTACTTC. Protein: CASSITSATYEQYF.

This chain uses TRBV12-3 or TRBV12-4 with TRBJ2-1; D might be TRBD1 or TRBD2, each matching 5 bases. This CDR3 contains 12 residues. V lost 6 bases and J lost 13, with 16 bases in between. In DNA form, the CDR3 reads TGTGCCAGCAGCCCGGGGTTGACAGCTCAGTTCTTC. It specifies CASSPGLTAQFF.

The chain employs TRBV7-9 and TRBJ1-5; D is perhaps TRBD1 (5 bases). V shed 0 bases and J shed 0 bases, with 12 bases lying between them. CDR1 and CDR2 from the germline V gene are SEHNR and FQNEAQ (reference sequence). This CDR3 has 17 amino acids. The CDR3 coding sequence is TGTGCCAGCAGCTTAGCAGGGGACCATTATAGCAATCAGCCCCAGCATTTT. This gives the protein CASSLAGDHYSNQPQHF.

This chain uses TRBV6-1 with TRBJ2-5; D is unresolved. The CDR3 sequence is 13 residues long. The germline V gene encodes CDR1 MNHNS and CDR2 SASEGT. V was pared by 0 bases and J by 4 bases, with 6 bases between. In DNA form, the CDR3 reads TGTGCCAGCAGTGAAGCGGGCTTAGAGACCCAGTACTTC. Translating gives CASSEAGLETQYF.

The CDR3 loop is CASSFPGPGEKLFF. CDR3 DNA: TGTGCCAGCAGCTTTCCCGGGCCCGGGGAAAAACTGTTTTTT. This chain uses TRBV5-4 with TRBJ1-4; no clear D gene. Germline CDR1 SGHNT, CDR2 YYREEE (reference sequence). V dropped 2 bases and J dropped 8 bases, with 13 bases sitting between them. The CDR3 contains 14 residues.

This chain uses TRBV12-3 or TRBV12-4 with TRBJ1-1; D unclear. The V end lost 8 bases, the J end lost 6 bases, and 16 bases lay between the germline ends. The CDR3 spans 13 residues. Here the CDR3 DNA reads TGTGCCAGCTCCGTGGGAGGGAGGCCTGAAGCTTTCTTT. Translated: CASSVGGRPEAFF.

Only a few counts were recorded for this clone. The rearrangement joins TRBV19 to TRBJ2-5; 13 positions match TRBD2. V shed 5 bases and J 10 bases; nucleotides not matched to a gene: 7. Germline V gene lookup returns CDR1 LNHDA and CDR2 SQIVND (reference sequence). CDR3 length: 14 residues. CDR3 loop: CASSPGLAGEDQYF. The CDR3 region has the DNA TGTGCCAGTAGTCCCGGACTAGCGGGAGAAGACCAGTACTTC.

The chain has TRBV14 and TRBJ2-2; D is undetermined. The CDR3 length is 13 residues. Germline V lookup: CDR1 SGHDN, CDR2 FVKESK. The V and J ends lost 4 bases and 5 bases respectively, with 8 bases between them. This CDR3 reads CASSLLSTGELFF. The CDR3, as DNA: TGTGCCAGCAGCCTTCTTTCTACCGGGGAGCTGTTTTTT.

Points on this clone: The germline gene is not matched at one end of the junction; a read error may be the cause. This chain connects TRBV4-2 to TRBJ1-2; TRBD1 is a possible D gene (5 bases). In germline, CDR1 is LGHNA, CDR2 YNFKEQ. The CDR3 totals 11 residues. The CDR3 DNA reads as TGCGCCAGCACCACGACCGTCGGAGGGGCCTTC. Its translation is CASTTTVGGAF.

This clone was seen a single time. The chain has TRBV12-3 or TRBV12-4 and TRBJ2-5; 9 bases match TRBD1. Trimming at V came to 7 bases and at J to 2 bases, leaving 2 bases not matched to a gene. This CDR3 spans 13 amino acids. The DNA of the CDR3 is TGTGCCAGCACCGGACAGGGGCAAGAGACCCAGTACTTC. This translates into CASTGQGQETQYF.

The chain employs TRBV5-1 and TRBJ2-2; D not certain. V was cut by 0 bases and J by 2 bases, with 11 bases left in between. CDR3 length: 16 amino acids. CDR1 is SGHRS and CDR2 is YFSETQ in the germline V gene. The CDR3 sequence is CASSLAGRINTGELFF. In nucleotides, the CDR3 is TGCGCCAGCAGCTTGGCTGGACGGATAAACACCGGGGAGCTGTTTTTT.

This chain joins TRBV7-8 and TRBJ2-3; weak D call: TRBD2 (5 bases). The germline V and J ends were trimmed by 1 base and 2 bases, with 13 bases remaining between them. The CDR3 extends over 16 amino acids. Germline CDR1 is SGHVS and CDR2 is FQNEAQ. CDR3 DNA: TGTGCCAGCAGCTTAGGGTCGAGCGGTATCACAGATACGCAGTATTTT. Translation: CASSLGSSGITDTQYF.

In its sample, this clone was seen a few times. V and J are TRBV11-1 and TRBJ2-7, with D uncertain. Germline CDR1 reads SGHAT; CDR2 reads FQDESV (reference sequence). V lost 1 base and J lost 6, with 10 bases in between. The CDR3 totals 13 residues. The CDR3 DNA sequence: TGTGCCAGCAGCTTAGGTGGGTTCGGCGAGCAGTACTTC. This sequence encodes CASSLGGFGEQYF.

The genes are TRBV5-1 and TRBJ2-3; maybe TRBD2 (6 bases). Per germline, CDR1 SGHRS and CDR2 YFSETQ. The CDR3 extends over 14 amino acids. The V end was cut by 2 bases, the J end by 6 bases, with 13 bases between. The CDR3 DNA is TGCGCCAGCAGCTTCGGGACTCCGGCCGATACGCAGTATTTT. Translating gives CASSFGTPADTQYF.